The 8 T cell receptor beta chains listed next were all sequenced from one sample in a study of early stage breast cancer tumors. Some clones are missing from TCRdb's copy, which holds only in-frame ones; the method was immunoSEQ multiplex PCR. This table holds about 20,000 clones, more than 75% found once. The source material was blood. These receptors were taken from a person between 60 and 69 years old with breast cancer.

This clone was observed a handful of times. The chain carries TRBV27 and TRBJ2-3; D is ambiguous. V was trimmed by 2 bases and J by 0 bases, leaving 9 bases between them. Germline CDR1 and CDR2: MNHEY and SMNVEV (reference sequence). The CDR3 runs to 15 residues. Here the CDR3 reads CASSLGVRSTDTQYF. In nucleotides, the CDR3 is TGTGCCAGCAGTTTAGGGGTGCGGAGCACAGATACGCAGTATTTT.

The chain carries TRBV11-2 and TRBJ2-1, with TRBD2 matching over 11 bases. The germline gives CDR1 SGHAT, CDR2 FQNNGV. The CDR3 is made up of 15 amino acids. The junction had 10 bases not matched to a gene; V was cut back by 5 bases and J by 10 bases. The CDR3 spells CASSRTSGGPGEQFF. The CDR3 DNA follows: TGTGCCAGCAGCCGTACTAGCGGGGGACCGGGGGAGCAGTTCTTC.

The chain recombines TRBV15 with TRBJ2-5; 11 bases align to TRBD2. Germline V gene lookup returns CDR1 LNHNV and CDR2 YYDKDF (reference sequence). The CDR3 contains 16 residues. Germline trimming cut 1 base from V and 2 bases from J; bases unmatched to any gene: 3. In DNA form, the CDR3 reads TGTGCCACCAGCAGAGTCCTAGCGGGGGGACAAGAGACCCAGTACTTC. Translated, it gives CATSRVLAGGQETQYF.

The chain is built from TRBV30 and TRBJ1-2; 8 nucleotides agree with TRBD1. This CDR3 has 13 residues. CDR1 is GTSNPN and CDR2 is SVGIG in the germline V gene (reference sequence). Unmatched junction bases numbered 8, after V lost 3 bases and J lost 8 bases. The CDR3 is CAWRGQGAGGYTF. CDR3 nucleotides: TGTGCCTGGAGAGGGCAGGGGGCTGGCGGCTACACCTTC.

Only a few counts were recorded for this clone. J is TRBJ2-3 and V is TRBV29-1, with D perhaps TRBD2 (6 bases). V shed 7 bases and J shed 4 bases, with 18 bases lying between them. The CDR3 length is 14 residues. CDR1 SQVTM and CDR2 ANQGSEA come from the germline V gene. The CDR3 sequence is CSAGGGGWADTQYF. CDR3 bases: TGCAGCGCTGGGGGAGGTGGATGGGCAGATACGCAGTATTTT.

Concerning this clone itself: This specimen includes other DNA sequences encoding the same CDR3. This CDR3 is CASSRQDNTEAFF. The CDR3 DNA reads as TGCGCCAGCAGTAGACAGGACAACACTGAAGCTTTCTTT. The gene calls are TRBV10-2 and TRBJ1-1; maybe TRBD1 (6 bases). The CDR3 extends over 13 amino acids. Trimming removed 5 bases from V and 2 bases from J, with 9 bases in between. Germline V CDR1 and CDR2: WSHSY, SAAADI.

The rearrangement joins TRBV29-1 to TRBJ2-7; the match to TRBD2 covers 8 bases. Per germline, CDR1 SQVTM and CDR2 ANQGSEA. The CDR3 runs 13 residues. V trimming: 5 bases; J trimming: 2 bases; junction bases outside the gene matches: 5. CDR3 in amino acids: CSVREGGAYEQYF. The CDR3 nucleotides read TGCAGCGTTCGGGAGGGGGGGGCCTACGAGCAGTACTTC.

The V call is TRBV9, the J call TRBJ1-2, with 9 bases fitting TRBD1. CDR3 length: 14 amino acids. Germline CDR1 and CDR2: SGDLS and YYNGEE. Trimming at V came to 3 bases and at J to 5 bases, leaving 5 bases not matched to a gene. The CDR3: CASSAGQGAYGYTF. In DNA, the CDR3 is TGTGCCAGCAGCGCGGGACAGGGAGCTTATGGCTACACCTTC.